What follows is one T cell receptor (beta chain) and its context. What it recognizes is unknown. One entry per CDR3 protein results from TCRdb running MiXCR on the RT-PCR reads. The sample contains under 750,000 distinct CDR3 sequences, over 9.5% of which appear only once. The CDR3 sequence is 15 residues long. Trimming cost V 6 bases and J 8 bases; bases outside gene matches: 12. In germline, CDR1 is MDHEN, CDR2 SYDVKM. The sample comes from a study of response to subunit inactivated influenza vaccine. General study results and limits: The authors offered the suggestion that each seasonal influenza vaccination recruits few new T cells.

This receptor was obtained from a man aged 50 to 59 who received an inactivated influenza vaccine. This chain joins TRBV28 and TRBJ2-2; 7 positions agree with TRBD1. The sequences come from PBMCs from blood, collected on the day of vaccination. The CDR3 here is CASSTQGIVRGELFF. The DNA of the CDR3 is TGTGCCAGCAGCACACAGGGGATTGTGCGAGGGGAGCTGTTTTTT. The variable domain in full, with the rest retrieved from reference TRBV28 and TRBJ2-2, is DVKVTQSSRYLVKRTGEKVFLECVQDMDHENMFWYRQDPGLGLRLIYFSYDVKMKEKGDIPEGYSVSREKKERFSLILESASTNQTSMYLCASSTQGIVRGELFFGEGSRLTVL.